What follows describes a single T cell receptor beta chain. Its antigen is as yet unknown. This record belongs to a study of cytomegalovirus exposure and HLA in healthy donors. Overall study: Roughly 85 million unique TCRs from HLA-typed donors made up an early data release. Study findings and constraints: Earlier results showed most TCR beta V segments being productive about 87% or about 30% of the time. TCR beta chains numbering roughly 150 were designated cytomegalovirus-associated. Donor immune exposure was known only as CMV serostatus.

The germline CDR1 and CDR2 sequences are SNHLY and FYNNEI. The ends lost 2 bases at V and 5 bases at J; junction bases unmatched: 3. The CDR3 has 15 amino acids. A multiplex PCR was run with 60 Vbeta primers and 13 Jbeta primers. Generated by immunoSEQ multiplex PCR, the TCRdb table keeps only in-frame clones and is missing some. In the table there are around 99,000 clones, around 86% of which are singletons. The specimen sequenced was PBMCs. The clonotype comes from a woman in her 30s in good health and CMV-seronegative. The chain recombines TRBV2 with TRBJ2-2, with TRBD2 identical over 9 bases. The CDR3 nucleotides read TGTGCCAGCAGTGAAATAGCGGGAGTGACCGGGGAGCTGTTTTTT. It specifies CASSEIAGVTGELFF.